The clone carrying this T cell receptor (beta chain) was picked up a small number of times. Its antigen is unknown. This record belongs to a study of T cells in Graves' hyperthyroidism and ophthalmopathy. In the study overall: At the time of initial diagnosis and before any treatment, peripheral blood was collected.

Whole-study results and caveats: Ophthalmopathy and stable hyperthyroidism were told apart by a 13 V-J model. Most expanded thyroid clonotypes above 0.001 also appeared in blood.

Amplification of TCR beta CDR3 regions was performed using RNA transcripts as template. RT-PCR in the first round (using the HTBI primer set) targeted the TCR CDR3. TCRdb ran MiXCR on the multiplex PCR reads and lists one entry per CDR3 protein. The sample consists of hundreds of thousands of distinct CDR3 sequences, roughly 37% of them appearing once. The J segment lost 0 bases and the V segment lost 4 bases, leaving 9 bases of the junction unmatched. This CDR3 contains 17 residues. Germline assignment: CDR1 SGHVS and CDR2 FQNEAQ. The study based diagnoses on clinical symptoms, serum thyroxine and TRAb, thyroid ultrasound and orbital computed tomography.

This clonotype originated in a man aged 18 to 29 with Graves' hyperthyroidism. Sequencing used blood. The chain links TRBV7-8 to TRBJ1-3; TRBD1 matches at 7 bases. The CDR3 bases are TGTGCCAGCAGCTCCCGTGGGACAGTAAGCTCTGGAAACACCATATATTTT. Its translation is CASSSRGTVSSGNTIYF.